The clone carrying this T cell receptor (beta chain) has a count of ten or more. The CDR3 spans 14 residues. Per the germline V gene, CDR1 is KGHSH and CDR2 is LQKENI. V was clipped by 3 bases and J by 1 base, with 8 bases between them. The data were taken from a study of early T cells in non-severe SARS-CoV-2 infection. TCRdb re-called the 5' RACE reads through MiXCR, storing one row per CDR3 protein. The sample contains tens of thousands of distinct CDR3 sequences, around 4.1% of which appear only once. The rearrangement links TRBV18 to TRBJ2-3; D call uncertain. The receptor's source is an adult who was a healthcare worker with PCR-confirmed SARS-CoV-2 infection or an uninfected control (not recorded which). Sequencing was carried out using whole blood. CDR3 coding DNA: TGTGCCAGCTCACCCGAGACCCGCACAGATACGCAGTATTTT. This translates into CASSPETRTDTQYF.